The source of this T cell receptor beta chain is a study of blood T cell repertoires in COVID-19. In the study overall: Nucleic acid was either cDNA or gDNA, and it came from T cells, B-cell-depleted T cells, or PBMCs.

The Seattle patients joined while their infection was active and were tracked longitudinally afterward. Authors' processing steps: Amplification of reference gene primers provided the estimated nucleated cell counts. Repertoires were generated with immunoSEQ multiplex PCR, while TCRdb's copy carries only in-frame clones and drops some. Clone size and the V and J calls come from that table; the DNA yielded D and trimming. The sample carries hundreds of thousands of clones, about nine tenths recorded once. Trimming pared 0 bases from V and 2 bases from J, leaving 8 bases between. The CDR3 covers 14 residues. Germline loops: CDR1 SGHRS, CDR2 YFSETQ.

The sequenced sample was peripheral blood. V usage is TRBV5-1 and J usage is TRBJ1-2; D may be TRBD1 (6 bases). This clonotype originated in a man aged 45-65 years with COVID-19, enrolled during active disease. The CDR3 is CASSLVQGNYGYTF. As DNA, the CDR3 is TGCGCCAGCAGCTTGGTGCAGGGGAACTATGGCTACACCTTC.